This entry lists 2 T cell receptor beta chains sequenced from one sample in a study of PD-1 blockade in classical Hodgkin lymphoma. Each patient relapsed following autologous stem cell transplantation, and prior brentuximab vedotin exposure differed. Clones were sequenced by immunoSEQ multiplex PCR, and TCRdb holds only the in-frame ones, with some missing. The sample consists of 72,000 or so clones, about 92% of them appearing once. Sequencing used peripheral blood mononuclear cells (PBMCs), obtained at baseline. These receptors originate from a human donor with classical Hodgkin lymphoma.

The rearrangement joins TRBV27 to TRBJ1-2, with TRBD1 matching over 9 bases. Germline V gene sequence: CDR1 MNHEY, CDR2 SMNVEV (reference sequence). This CDR3 spans 14 amino acids. Trimming cost V 4 bases and J 6 bases; bases outside gene matches: 6. The CDR3 DNA follows: TGTGCCAGCAGTTCCCACAGGGGGCCGGATGGCTACACCTTC. Translating it yields CASSSHRGPDGYTF.

This clone was detected only a few times. The chain links TRBV6-1 to TRBJ2-7; D remains unclear. Germline CDR1 reads MNHNS; CDR2 reads SASEGT. The V and J ends lost 8 bases and 0 bases respectively, with 11 bases between them. The CDR3 runs 13 residues. Written as DNA, the CDR3 is TGTGCCAGCGCCTACGAGAGCTCCTACGAGCAGTACTTC. Translating it yields CASAYESSYEQYF.